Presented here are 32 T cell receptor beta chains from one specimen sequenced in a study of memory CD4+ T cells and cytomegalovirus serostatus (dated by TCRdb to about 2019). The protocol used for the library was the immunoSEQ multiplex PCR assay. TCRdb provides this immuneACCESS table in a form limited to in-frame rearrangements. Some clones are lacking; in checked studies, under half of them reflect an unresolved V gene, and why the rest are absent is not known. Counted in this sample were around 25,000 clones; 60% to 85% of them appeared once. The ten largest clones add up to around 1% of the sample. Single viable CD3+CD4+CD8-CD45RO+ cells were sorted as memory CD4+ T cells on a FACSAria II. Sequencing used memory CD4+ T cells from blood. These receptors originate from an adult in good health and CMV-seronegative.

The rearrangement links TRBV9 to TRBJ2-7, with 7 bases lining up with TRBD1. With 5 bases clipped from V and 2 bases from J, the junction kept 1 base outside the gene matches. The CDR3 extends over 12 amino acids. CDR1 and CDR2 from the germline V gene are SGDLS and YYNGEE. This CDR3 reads CASRDRPYEQYF. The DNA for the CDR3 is TGTGCCAGCAGGGACAGGCCCTACGAGCAGTACTTC.

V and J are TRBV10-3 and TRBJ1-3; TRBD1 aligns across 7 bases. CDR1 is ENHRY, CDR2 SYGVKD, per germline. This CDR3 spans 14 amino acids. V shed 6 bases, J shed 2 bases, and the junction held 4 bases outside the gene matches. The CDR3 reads CAISPTGAGNTIYF. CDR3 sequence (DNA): TGTGCCATCAGCCCTACAGGGGCTGGAAACACCATATATTTT.

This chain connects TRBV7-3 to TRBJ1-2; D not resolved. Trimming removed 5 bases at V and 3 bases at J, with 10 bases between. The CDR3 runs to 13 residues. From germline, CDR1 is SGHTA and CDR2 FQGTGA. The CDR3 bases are TGTGCCAGCAGCCCCGACGGGGACTATGGCTACACCTTC. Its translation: CASSPDGDYGYTF. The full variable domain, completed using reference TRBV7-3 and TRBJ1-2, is GAGVSQTPSNKVTEKGKYVELRCDPISGHTALYWYRQSLGQGPEFLIYFQGTGAADDSGLPNDRFFAVRPEGSVSTLKIQRTERGDSAVYLCASSPDGDYGYTFGSGTRLTVV.

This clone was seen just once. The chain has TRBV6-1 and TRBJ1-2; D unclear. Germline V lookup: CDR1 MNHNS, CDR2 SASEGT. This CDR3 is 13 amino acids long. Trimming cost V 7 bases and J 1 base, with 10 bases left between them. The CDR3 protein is CASMWAGNYGYTF. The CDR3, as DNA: TGTGCCAGCATGTGGGCGGGTAACTATGGCTACACCTTC.

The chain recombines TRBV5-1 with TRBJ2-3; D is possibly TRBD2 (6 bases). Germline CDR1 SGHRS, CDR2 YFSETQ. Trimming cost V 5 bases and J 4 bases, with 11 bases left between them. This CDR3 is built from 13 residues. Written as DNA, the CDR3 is TGCGCCAGCAGTCCCTCTAGCGCAGATACGCAGTATTTT. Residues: CASSPSSADTQYF.

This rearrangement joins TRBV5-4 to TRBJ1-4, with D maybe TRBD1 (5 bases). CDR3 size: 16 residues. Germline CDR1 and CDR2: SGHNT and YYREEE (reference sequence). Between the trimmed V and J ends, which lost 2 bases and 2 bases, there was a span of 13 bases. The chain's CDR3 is CASSLTLGGTNEKLFF. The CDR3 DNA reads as TGTGCCAGCAGCTTAACCCTTGGGGGGACTAATGAAAAACTGTTTTTT.

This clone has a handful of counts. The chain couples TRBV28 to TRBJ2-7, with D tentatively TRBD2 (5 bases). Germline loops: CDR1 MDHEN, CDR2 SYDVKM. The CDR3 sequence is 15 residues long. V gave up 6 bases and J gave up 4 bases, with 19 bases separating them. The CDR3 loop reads CASRIGSGGFYEQYF. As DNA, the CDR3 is TGTGCCAGCAGGATAGGGTCCGGAGGATTTTACGAGCAGTACTTC.

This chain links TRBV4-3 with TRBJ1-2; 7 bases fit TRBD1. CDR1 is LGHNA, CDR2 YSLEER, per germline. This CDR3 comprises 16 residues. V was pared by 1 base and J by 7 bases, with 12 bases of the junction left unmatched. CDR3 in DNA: TGCGCCAGCAGCCAAGGTTGGGACAGAGCCTTGACTGGCTACACCTTC. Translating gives CASSQGWDRALTGYTF.

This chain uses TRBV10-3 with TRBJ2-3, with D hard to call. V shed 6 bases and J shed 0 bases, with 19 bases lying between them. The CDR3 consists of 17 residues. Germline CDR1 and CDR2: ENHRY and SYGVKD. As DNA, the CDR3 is TGTGCCATCAGCCCGAATGTCCCAAGACTGAGCACAGATACGCAGTATTTT. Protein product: CAISPNVPRLSTDTQYF.

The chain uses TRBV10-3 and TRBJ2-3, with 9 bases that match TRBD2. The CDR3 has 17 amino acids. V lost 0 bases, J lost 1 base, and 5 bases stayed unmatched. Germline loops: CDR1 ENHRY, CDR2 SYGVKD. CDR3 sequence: CAISESGSSGGTDTQYF. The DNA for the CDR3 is TGTGCCATCAGTGAGTCAGGGTCTAGCGGGGGCACAGATACGCAGTATTTT.

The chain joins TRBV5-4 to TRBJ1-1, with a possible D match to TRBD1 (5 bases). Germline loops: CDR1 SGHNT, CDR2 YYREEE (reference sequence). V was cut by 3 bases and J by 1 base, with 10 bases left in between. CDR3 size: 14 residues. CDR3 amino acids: CASSYTTGNTEAFF. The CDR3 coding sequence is TGTGCCAGCAGCTATACCACAGGGAACACTGAAGCTTTCTTT.

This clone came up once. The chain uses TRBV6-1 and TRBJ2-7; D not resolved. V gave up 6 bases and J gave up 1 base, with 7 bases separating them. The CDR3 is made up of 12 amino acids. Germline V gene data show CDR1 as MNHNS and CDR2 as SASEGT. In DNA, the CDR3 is TGTGCCAGCAGACAGCCATCCTACGAGCAGTACTTC. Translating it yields CASRQPSYEQYF.

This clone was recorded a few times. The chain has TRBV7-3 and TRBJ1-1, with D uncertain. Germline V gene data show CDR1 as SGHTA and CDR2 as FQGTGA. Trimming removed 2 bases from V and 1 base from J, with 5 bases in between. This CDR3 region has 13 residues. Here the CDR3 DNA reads TGTGCCAGCAGCTTAGAGGGGAACACTGAAGCTTTCTTT. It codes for CASSLEGNTEAFF.

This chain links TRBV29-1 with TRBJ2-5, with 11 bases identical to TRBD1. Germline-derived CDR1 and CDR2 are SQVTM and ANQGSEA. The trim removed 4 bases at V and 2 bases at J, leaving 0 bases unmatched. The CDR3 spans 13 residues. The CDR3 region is CSVGDRGQETQYF. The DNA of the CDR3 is TGCAGCGTTGGGGACAGGGGGCAAGAGACCCAGTACTTC.

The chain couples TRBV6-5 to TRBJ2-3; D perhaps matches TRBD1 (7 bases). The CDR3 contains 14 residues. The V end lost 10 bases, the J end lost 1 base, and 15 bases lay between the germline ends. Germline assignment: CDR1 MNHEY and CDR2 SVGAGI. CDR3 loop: CATRGDSGTDTQYF. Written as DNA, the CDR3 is TGTGCCACCAGGGGGGATAGCGGCACAGATACGCAGTATTTT.

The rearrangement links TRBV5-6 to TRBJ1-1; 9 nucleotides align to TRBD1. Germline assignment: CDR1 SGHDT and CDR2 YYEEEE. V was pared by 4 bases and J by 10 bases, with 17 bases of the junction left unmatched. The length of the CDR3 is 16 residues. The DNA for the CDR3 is TGTGCCAGCAGCCGGCGGACGGGAGTACAGGGGGCGACAGCTTTCTTT. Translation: CASSRRTGVQGATAFF.

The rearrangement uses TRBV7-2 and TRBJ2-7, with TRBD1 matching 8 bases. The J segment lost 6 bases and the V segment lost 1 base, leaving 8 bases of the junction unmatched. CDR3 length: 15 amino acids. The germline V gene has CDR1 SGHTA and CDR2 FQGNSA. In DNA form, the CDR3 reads TGTGCCAGCAGCTTAGAAGGGGCAGGGGGCCTCGAGCAGTACTTC. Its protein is CASSLEGAGGLEQYF.

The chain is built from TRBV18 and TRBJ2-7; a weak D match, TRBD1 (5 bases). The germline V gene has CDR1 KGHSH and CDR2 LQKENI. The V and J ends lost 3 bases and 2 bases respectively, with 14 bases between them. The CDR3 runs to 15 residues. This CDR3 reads CASSPLQGLTYEQYF. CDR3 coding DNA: TGTGCCAGCTCACCTCTGCAGGGTCTCACCTACGAGCAGTACTTC.

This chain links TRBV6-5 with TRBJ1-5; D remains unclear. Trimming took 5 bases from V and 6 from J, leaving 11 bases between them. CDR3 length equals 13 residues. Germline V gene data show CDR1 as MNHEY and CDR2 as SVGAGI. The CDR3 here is CASSPRGSQPQHF. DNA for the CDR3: TGTGCCAGCAGTCCCCGGGGAAGTCAGCCCCAGCATTTT.

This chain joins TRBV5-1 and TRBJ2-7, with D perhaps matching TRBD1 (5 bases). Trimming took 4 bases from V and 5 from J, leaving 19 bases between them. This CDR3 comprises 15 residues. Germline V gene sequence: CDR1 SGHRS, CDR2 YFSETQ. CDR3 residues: CASSDTLLVGDEQYF. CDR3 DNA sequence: TGCGCCAGCAGCGATACATTACTCGTAGGGGACGAGCAGTACTTC.

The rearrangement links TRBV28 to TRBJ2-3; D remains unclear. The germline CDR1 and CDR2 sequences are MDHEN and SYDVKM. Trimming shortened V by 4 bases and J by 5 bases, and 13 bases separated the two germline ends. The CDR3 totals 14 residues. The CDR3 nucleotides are TGTGCCAGCAGTTCTTATGCCCTGATAGATACGCAGTATTTT. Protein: CASSSYALIDTQYF.

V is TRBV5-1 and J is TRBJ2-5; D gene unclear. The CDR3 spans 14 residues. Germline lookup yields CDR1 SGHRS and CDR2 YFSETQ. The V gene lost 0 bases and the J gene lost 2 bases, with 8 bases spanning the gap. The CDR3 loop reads CASSLGQEQETQYF. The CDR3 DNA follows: TGCGCCAGCAGCTTGGGGCAGGAACAAGAGACCCAGTACTTC.

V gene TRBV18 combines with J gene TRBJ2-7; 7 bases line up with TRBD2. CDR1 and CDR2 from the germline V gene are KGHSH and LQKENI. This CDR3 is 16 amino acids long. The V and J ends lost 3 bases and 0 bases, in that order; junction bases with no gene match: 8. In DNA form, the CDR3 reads TGTGCCAGCTCACCGCCGGGAGGTGGCAGCTCCTACGAGCAGTACTTC. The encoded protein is CASSPPGGGSSYEQYF.

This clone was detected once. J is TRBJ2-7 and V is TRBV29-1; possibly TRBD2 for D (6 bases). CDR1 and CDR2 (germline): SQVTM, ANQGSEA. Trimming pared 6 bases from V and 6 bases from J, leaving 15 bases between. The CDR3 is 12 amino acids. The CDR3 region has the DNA TGCAGCGTGCTACTCGGGGAGGCCGAGCAGTACTTC. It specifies CSVLLGEAEQYF.

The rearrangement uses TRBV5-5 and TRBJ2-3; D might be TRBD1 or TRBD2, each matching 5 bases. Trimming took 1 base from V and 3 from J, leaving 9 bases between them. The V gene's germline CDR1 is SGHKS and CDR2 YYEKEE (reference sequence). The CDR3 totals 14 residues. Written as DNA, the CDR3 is TGTGCCAGCAGCTTGAGACAGCGGACAGATACGCAGTATTTT. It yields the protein CASSLRQRTDTQYF.

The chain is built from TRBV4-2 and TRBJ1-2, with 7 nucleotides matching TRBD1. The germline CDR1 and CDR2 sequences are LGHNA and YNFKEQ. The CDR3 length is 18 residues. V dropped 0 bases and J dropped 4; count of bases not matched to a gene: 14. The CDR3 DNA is TGTGCCAGCAGCCAAGAGGCCGGGACAGAAAATCCTTTCTATGGCTACACCTTC. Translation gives CASSQEAGTENPFYGYTF.

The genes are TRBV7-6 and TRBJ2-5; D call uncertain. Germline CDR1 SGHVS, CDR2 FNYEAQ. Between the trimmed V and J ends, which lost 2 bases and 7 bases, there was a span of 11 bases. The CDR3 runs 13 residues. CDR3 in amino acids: CASSLSPTGTQYF. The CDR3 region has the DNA TGTGCCAGCAGCTTAAGCCCGACTGGGACCCAGTACTTC.

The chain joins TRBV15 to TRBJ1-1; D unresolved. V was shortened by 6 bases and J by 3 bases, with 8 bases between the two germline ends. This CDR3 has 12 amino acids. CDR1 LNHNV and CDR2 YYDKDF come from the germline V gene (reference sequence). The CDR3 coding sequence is TGTGCCACCAGTGTGGGGTACACTGAAGCTTTCTTT. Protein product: CATSVGYTEAFF.

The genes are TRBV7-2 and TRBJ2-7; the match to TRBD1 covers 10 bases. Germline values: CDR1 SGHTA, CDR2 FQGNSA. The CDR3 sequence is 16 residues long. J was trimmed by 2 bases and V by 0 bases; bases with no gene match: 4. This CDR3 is CASSLAAGTGAYEQYF. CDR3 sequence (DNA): TGTGCCAGCAGCTTAGCCGCCGGGACAGGGGCCTACGAGCAGTACTTC.

DNA for the CDR3: TGTGCCAGCAGTTTCCCCCCCGGGGAGACCCAGTACTTC. It is translated as CASSFPPGETQYF. The gene calls are TRBV28 and TRBJ2-5, with D unclear. The CDR3 length is 13 residues. The ends were cut back, 3 bases at V and 5 bases at J, with 10 bases in the middle. From germline, CDR1 is MDHEN and CDR2 SYDVKM.

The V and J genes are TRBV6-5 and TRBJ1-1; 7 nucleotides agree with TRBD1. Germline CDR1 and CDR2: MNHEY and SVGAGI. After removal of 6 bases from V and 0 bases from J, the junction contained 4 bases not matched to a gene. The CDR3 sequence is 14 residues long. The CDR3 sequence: CASSPDRMNTEAFF. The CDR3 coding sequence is TGTGCCAGCAGCCCGGACAGGATGAACACTGAAGCTTTCTTT.

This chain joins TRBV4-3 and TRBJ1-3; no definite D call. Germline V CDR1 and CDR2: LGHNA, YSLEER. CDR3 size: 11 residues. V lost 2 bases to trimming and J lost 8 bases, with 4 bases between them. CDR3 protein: CASSQLDTIYF. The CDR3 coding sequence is TGCGCCAGCAGCCAACTAGACACCATATATTTT.